This T cell receptor beta chain was observed in a study of blood T cell repertoires in COVID-19. Study-wide background: COVID-19 samples collected from the United States, Italy and Spain covered acute and convalescent phases.

Clones were sequenced by immunoSEQ multiplex PCR, and TCRdb holds only the in-frame ones, with some missing. Counted here are under 450,000 clones, approximately 90% occurring once; the ten biggest clones make up about 0.9%. This CDR3 is built from 12 residues. V shed 5 bases and J shed 8 bases, with 12 bases lying between them. The germline V gene encodes CDR1 SEHNR and CDR2 FQNEAQ (reference sequence). Shortly before study entry, within 2 weeks, exposed participants had met a COVID-19 case. This clonotype was sampled from a woman aged 35 to 49 who had been exposed to COVID-19. The gene calls are TRBV7-9 and TRBJ1-1, with D perhaps matching TRBD1 (6 bases). Sequencing was done on a sample of PBMCs or T cells enriched from blood (not recorded which). CDR3 nucleotides: TGTGCCAGCAGCCGCTTACAGGGCGAAGCTTTCTTT. This codes for CASSRLQGEAFF.